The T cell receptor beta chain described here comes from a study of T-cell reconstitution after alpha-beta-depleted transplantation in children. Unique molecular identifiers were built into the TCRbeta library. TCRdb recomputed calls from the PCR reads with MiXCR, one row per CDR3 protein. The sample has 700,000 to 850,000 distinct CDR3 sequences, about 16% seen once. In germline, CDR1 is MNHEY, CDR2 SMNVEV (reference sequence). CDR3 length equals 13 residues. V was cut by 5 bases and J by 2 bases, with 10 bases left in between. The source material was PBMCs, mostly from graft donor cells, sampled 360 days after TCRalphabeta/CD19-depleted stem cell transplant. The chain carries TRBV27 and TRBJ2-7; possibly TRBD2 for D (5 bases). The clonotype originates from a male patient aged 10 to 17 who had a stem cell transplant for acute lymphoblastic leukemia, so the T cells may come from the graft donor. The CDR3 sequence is CASSPGITYEQYF. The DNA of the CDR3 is TGTGCCAGCAGTCCCGGGATTACCTACGAGCAGTACTTC.